The 32 T cell receptor beta chains in this list originate from one sample, sequenced in a study of blood T cells in healthy people across ages. Alongside a J-beta primer mix, a sample-barcoded 5' primer served in a second PCR lasting roughly 7 to 12 cycles. MiXCR, run by TCRdb on the 5' RACE reads, gives a single entry per CDR3 protein. The data show roughly 700,000 distinct CDR3 sequences, roughly 50% seen once. Source material: blood. Receptor source: an older woman in good health.

V is TRBV28 and J is TRBJ1-4, with TRBD1 as a possible D gene (5 bases). Per the germline V gene, CDR1 is MDHEN and CDR2 is SYDVKM. This CDR3 has 16 amino acids. The germline V and J ends were trimmed by 2 bases and 5 bases, with 15 bases remaining between them. The CDR3 sequence: CASSLIGATVNEKLFF. DNA for the CDR3: TGTGCCAGCAGTTTAATTGGCGCGACAGTGAATGAAAAACTGTTTTTT.

The gene calls are TRBV5-6 and TRBJ1-1; D call uncertain. Trimming pared 4 bases from V and 8 bases from J, leaving 9 bases between. Germline V CDR1 and CDR2: SGHDT, YYEEEE. The CDR3 runs to 11 residues. CDR3 in DNA: TGTGCCAGCAGCCGATCATCCGAAGCTTTCTTT. Amino acid sequence: CASSRSSEAFF.

This chain joins TRBV5-1 and TRBJ2-7; a possible D gene is TRBD2 (7 bases). The CDR3 spans 16 residues. Trimming left V 1 base short and J 3 bases short, with 17 bases between. Germline lookup yields CDR1 SGHRS and CDR2 YFSETQ. The CDR3 loop is CASSLSGGENFYEQYF. DNA for the CDR3: TGCGCCAGCAGCTTGTCGGGGGGCGAGAACTTCTACGAGCAGTACTTC.

This clonotype was seen a handful of times. The rearrangement links TRBV28 to TRBJ2-5, with unresolved D. Trimming pared 7 bases from V and 5 bases from J, leaving 23 bases between. This CDR3 spans 16 amino acids. Germline V gene lookup returns CDR1 MDHEN and CDR2 SYDVKM. The CDR3 here is CASKGSLNGSWETQYF. The CDR3 DNA reads TGTGCCAGCAAGGGCTCGCTCAATGGATCCTGGGAGACCCAGTACTTC. Complete variable domain (other parts from reference TRBV28 and TRBJ2-5): DVKVTQSSRYLVKRTGEKVFLECVQDMDHENMFWYRQDPGLGLRLIYFSYDVKMKEKGDIPEGYSVSREKKERFSLILESASTNQTSMYLCASKGSLNGSWETQYFGPGTRLLVL.

The V call is TRBV28, the J call TRBJ2-3; D may be TRBD1 (6 bases). The V gene's germline CDR1 is MDHEN and CDR2 SYDVKM. V was clipped by 7 bases and J by 6 bases, with 23 bases between them. The CDR3 length is 16 residues. The CDR3 reads CASTPRGLPGVDTQYF. In DNA form, the CDR3 reads TGTGCCAGCACCCCCAGGGGCTTACCTGGGGTCGATACGCAGTATTTT.

The chain carries TRBV7-9 and TRBJ1-4; perhaps TRBD1 as D (6 bases). CDR1 and CDR2 (germline): SEHNR, FQNEAQ (reference sequence). CDR3 length: 15 amino acids. The V gene lost 4 bases and the J gene lost 5 bases, with 14 bases spanning the gap. This CDR3 is CASSSGPGVNEKLFF. The DNA of the CDR3 is TGTGCCAGCAGCTCCGGGCCAGGGGTGAATGAAAAACTGTTTTTT. Together with reference TRBV7-9 and TRBJ1-4, the CDR3 gives the full variable domain: DTGVSQNPRHKITKRGQNVTFRCDPISEHNRLYWYRQTLGQGPEFLTYFQNEAQLEKSRLLSDRFSAERPKGSFSTLEIQRTEQGDSAMYLCASSSGPGVNEKLFFGSGTQLSVL.

A word on this clonotype: A read error may be the cause here, since a much bigger clone is one base away. V gene TRBV5-1 combines with J gene TRBJ1-1, with 7 bases matching TRBD1. The CDR3 sequence is 15 residues long. Germline CDR1 and CDR2: SGHRS and YFSETQ. CDR3 amino acids: CAGSLKQGMNTEAFF. For the CDR3, the DNA is TGCGCCGGCAGCTTAAAACAGGGGATGAACACTGAAGCTTTCTTT.

This rearrangement joins TRBV27 to TRBJ2-7, with D hard to call. This CDR3 is built from 13 residues. Germline V gives CDR1 MNHEY, CDR2 SMNVEV (reference sequence). V shed 3 bases and J shed 2 bases, with 8 bases lying between them. CDR3 sequence (DNA): TGTGCCAGCAGTTTCCAGTTCGCCTACGAGCAGTACTTC. It translates to CASSFQFAYEQYF.

This chain uses TRBV4-3 with TRBJ2-3; D is ambiguous. Germline loops: CDR1 LGHNA, CDR2 YSLEER. V lost 4 bases to trimming and J lost 11 bases, with 16 bases between them. The CDR3 has 13 amino acids. CDR3 residues: CASSPADPEKQYF. In DNA form, the CDR3 reads TGCGCCAGCAGCCCCGCGGACCCGGAGAAGCAGTATTTT.

This clonotype appeared a few times. The chain joins TRBV10-3 to TRBJ2-7, with TRBD1 as a possible D gene (5 bases). V was cut by 7 bases and J by 2 bases, with 12 bases left in between. Germline-derived CDR1 and CDR2 are ENHRY and SYGVKD. The CDR3 extends over 13 amino acids. CDR3 amino acids: CAIKTGQTYEQYF. CDR3 nucleotides: TGTGCCATCAAGACCGGACAAACCTACGAGCAGTACTTC.

The CDR3: CASSRPAGGLEKLFF. CDR3 DNA sequence: TGTGCCAGCAGCCGCCCGGCAGGGGGCCTTGAAAAACTGTTTTTT. The chain uses TRBV7-2 and TRBJ1-4; the match to TRBD1 covers 8 bases. V gave up 5 bases and J gave up 7 bases; unmatched junction bases: 9. Germline loops: CDR1 SGHTA, CDR2 FQGNSA. This CDR3 is built from 15 residues.

The chain joins TRBV20-1 to TRBJ1-1, with 8 nucleotides matching TRBD1. The CDR3 has 14 amino acids. Germline-derived CDR1 and CDR2 are DFQATT and SNEGSKA (reference sequence). Trimming cost V 0 bases and J 6 bases; bases outside gene matches: 6. The CDR3 region is CSARDRTGKPEAFF. The CDR3 coding sequence is TGCAGTGCTAGAGACAGGACAGGGAAACCTGAAGCTTTCTTT.

The chain is built from TRBV7-2 and TRBJ2-7; D unclear. Germline loops: CDR1 SGHTA, CDR2 FQGNSA. V lost 5 bases and J lost 2, with 13 bases in between. The CDR3 has 14 residues. The CDR3 loop reads CASSPQGEAYEQYF. The CDR3 nucleotides read TGTGCCAGCAGCCCCCAAGGCGAGGCCTACGAGCAGTACTTC. Using reference TRBV7-2 and TRBJ2-7 for the parts outside the CDR3, the full variable domain is GAGVSQSPSNKVTEKGKDVELRCDPISGHTALYWYRQSLGQGLEFLIYFQGNSAPDKSGLPSDRFSAERTGGSVSTLTIQRTQQEDSAVYLCASSPQGEAYEQYFGPGTRLTVT.

The chain couples TRBV4-3 to TRBJ2-7, with TRBD2 matching 9 bases. The CDR3 length is 17 residues. Trimming took 4 bases from V and 7 from J; bases not matched to a gene: 17. CDR1 is LGHNA, CDR2 YSLEER, per germline. This CDR3 is CASSPLLTSGAYNEQYF. CDR3 coding DNA: TGCGCCAGCAGCCCGCTCCTGACTAGCGGAGCTTACAATGAGCAGTACTTC.

The genes are TRBV20-1 and TRBJ2-1; the match to TRBD2 covers 8 bases. Germline CDR1 is DFQATT and CDR2 is SNEGSKA (reference sequence). The CDR3 loop spans 13 amino acids. J was trimmed by 8 bases and V by 5 bases; bases with no gene match: 8. CDR3 in DNA: TGCAGTGCTCCGGGACTAGTCGATTATGAGCAGTTCTTC. Residues: CSAPGLVDYEQFF.

The chain has TRBV6-6 and TRBJ2-3; D tentatively fits TRBD1 or TRBD2 (6 bases each). CDR3 size: 14 residues. V lost 6 bases and J 6 bases, leaving 16 bases between the germline ends. Germline V CDR1 and CDR2: MNHNY, SVGAGI (reference sequence). The CDR3 is CASSRSGAGDTQYF. The CDR3 DNA is TGTGCCAGCAGCCGTTCAGGGGCGGGGGATACGCAGTATTTT.

The gene calls are TRBV28 and TRBJ2-7; the match to TRBD2 covers 9 bases. The CDR3 length is 13 residues. The germline V gene encodes CDR1 MDHEN and CDR2 SYDVKM. The CDR3 protein is CVIGLALTYEQYF. CDR3 nucleotide sequence: TGTGTAATAGGACTAGCGTTAACCTACGAGCAGTACTTC.

The chain recombines TRBV7-3 with TRBJ2-1; D remains unclear. Germline values: CDR1 SGHTA, CDR2 FQGTGA. Trimming removed 0 bases at V and 2 bases at J, with 5 bases between. The CDR3 extends over 14 amino acids. CDR3 amino acids: CASSLTAAYNEQFF. The CDR3 nucleotides are TGTGCCAGCAGCTTAACTGCCGCCTACAATGAGCAGTTCTTC.

J is TRBJ2-4 and V is TRBV12-3 or TRBV12-4; 9 nucleotides match TRBD2. The CDR3 is 15 amino acids. The ends lost 5 bases at V and 2 bases at J; junction bases unmatched: 4. In nucleotides, the CDR3 is TGTGCCAGCAGTCTGACTAGCGGAACCAAAAACATTCAGTACTTC. This gives the protein CASSLTSGTKNIQYF.

The chain has TRBV30 and TRBJ2-7, with D possibly TRBD2 on 6 matching bases. The ends were cut back, 4 bases at V and 3 bases at J, with 16 bases in the middle. The CDR3 consists of 14 residues. Germline V gives CDR1 GTSNPN, CDR2 SVGIG (reference sequence). CDR3 coding DNA: TGTGCCTGGACCCGCGGCGGGAAGCTCTACGAGCAGTACTTC. This codes for CAWTRGGKLYEQYF. Variable domain in full (rest from reference TRBV30 and TRBJ2-7): SQTIHQWPATLVQPVGSPLSLECTVEGTSNPNLYWYRQAAGRGLQLLFYSVGIGQISSEVPQNLSASRPQDRQFILSSKKLLLSDSGFYLCAWTRGGKLYEQYFGPGTRLTVT.

The chain uses TRBV5-1 and TRBJ1-6; D possibly corresponds to TRBD1 (5 bases). V lost 4 bases and J 0 bases, leaving 14 bases between the germline ends. Germline V lookup: CDR1 SGHRS, CDR2 YFSETQ. The CDR3 sequence is 17 residues long. The CDR3 protein is CASSAGTTSSYNSPLHF. CDR3 DNA: TGCGCCAGCAGCGCAGGGACGACGAGCTCCTATAATTCACCCCTCCACTTT.

The genes are TRBV24-1 and TRBJ2-1; 10 bases match TRBD2. V trimming: 7 bases; J trimming: 6 bases; junction bases outside the gene matches: 11. The germline V gene encodes CDR1 KGHDR and CDR2 SFDVKD. There are 16 residues in the CDR3. The CDR3: CATSPPSGRAGNEQFF. The CDR3 DNA is TGTGCCACCAGCCCCCCCAGCGGGAGGGCCGGCAATGAGCAGTTCTTC.

The gene calls are TRBV29-1 and TRBJ2-1, with 8 nucleotides matching TRBD1. The J call is uncertain, as TRBJ2-7 better fits the DNA end. This CDR3 comprises 15 residues. Germline CDR1 and CDR2: SQVTM and ANQGSEA. The CDR3 DNA sequence: TGCAGCGTTGATCCGGGACAGGTCTCCTACAATGAGCAGTACTTC. It is translated as CSVDPGQVSYNEQYF.

In its sample, this clonotype was seen a few times. This chain links TRBV6-5 with TRBJ2-7; 9 bases map to TRBD2. The CDR3 runs 16 residues. The V and J ends lost 4 bases and 0 bases, in that order; junction bases with no gene match: 7. Per germline, CDR1 MNHEY and CDR2 SVGAGI. The CDR3 sequence is CASSSTSTSGSYEQYF. The CDR3 nucleotides are TGTGCCAGCAGTTCAACCTCGACTAGCGGCTCCTACGAGCAGTACTTC.

This clonotype was seen a few times. V gene TRBV27 combines with J gene TRBJ1-4; no firm D call. This CDR3 is 14 amino acids long. The V end lost 6 bases, the J end lost 10 bases, and 18 bases lay between the germline ends. The germline gives CDR1 MNHEY, CDR2 SMNVEV (reference sequence). The CDR3 loop reads CASSLTREARKLFF. The CDR3 nucleotides are TGTGCCAGCAGCCTAACAAGGGAGGCAAGAAAACTGTTTTTT.

The J gene is TRBJ2-6, the V gene TRBV19; 8 bases are a match to TRBD1. The CDR3 is 16 amino acids. Trimming cost V 4 bases and J 4 bases; bases outside gene matches: 6. Germline V gene data show CDR1 as LNHDA and CDR2 as SQIVND (reference sequence). This CDR3 reads CASSTSRGLGANVLTF. In nucleotides, the CDR3 is TGTGCCAGTAGTACCAGCAGGGGGCTCGGGGCCAACGTCCTGACTTTC. The variable domain in full, with the rest retrieved from reference TRBV19 and TRBJ2-6, is DGGITQSPKYLFRKEGQNVTLSCEQNLNHDAMYWYRQDPGQGLRLIYYSQIVNDFQKGDIAEGYSVSREKKESFPLTVTSAQKNPTAFYLCASSTSRGLGANVLTFGAGSRLTVL.

The rearrangement links TRBV5-4 to TRBJ2-1, with 8 positions matching TRBD2. Germline loops: CDR1 SGHNT, CDR2 YYREEE (reference sequence). V was clipped by 2 bases and J by 2 bases; unmatched bases: 3. The CDR3 has 15 residues. The CDR3 DNA is TGTGCCAGCAGCTTCGGTAGCGGGACCTACAATGAGCAGTTCTTC. Its translation: CASSFGSGTYNEQFF. The full variable domain, its missing parts supplied by reference TRBV5-4 and TRBJ2-1, is ETGVTQSPTHLIKTRGQQVTLRCSSQSGHNTVSWYQQALGQGPQFIFQYYREEENGRGNFPPRFSGLQFPNYSSELNVNALELDDSALYLCASSFGSGTYNEQFFGPGTRLTVL.

This chain links TRBV5-5 with TRBJ1-5; 8 bases map to TRBD1. The germline gives CDR1 SGHKS, CDR2 YYEKEE (reference sequence). The CDR3 runs to 15 residues. The V and J ends lost 3 bases and 6 bases, in that order; junction bases with no gene match: 8. CDR3 in DNA: TGTGCCAGCAGCTCACAGACAGGGGAAGGTCAGCCCCAGCATTTT. Translation: CASSSQTGEGQPQHF.

The CDR3 loop reads CASSQIQETQYF. The CDR3, as DNA: TGTGCCAGCTCACAGATACAAGAGACCCAGTACTTC. This chain connects TRBV18 to TRBJ2-5; the D is unclear. Germline CDR1 and CDR2: KGHSH and LQKENI. The V end was cut by 4 bases, the J end by 2 bases, with 5 bases between. CDR3 length equals 12 residues.

The chain couples TRBV12-3 or TRBV12-4 to TRBJ2-7; TRBD1 aligns across 11 bases. V lost 7 bases, J lost 6 bases, and 5 bases stayed unmatched. The CDR3 spans 13 residues. CDR3: CASTGQGASEQYF. CDR3 bases: TGTGCCAGCACTGGACAGGGGGCGTCCGAGCAGTACTTC.

This clonotype was seen many times. The chain combines TRBV10-3 with TRBJ2-5; 9 nucleotides line up with TRBD1. Trimming cost V 4 bases and J 2 bases; bases outside gene matches: 5. The CDR3 covers 15 residues. CDR1 and CDR2 from the germline V gene are ENHRY and SYGVKD. CDR3 sequence (DNA): TGTGCCATCAGTGGTGGACAGGGGCCTCAAGAGACCCAGTACTTC. It codes for CAISGGQGPQETQYF.

The rearrangement links TRBV12-3 or TRBV12-4 to TRBJ1-2; 8 bases fit TRBD1. The CDR3 is 14 amino acids. The J segment lost 8 bases and the V segment lost 6 bases, leaving 11 bases of the junction unmatched. The DNA for the CDR3 is TGTGCCAGCAGGGAAGGACAGGGAGTGGGCGGCTACACCTTC. This translates into CASREGQGVGGYTF.